This TCR beta chain appears in the sequencing data of a study of blood T cell repertoires in COVID-19. Whole-study context: T cells, B-cell-depleted T cells, or PBMCs supplied cDNA or gDNA.

Germline CDR1 and CDR2: SGHTA and FQGNSA. Trimming cost V 1 base and J 1 base, with 7 bases left between them. This CDR3 is 15 amino acids long. Participants had their cohort set by participant-reported clinical history. Two consecutive negative NP/OP PCR tests, clearance, or resolved symptoms defined Cohort 3 recovery. Data came from immunoSEQ multiplex PCR; TCRdb stores just in-frame clones and leaves some out. The sample comprises over 350,000 clones, more than 70% of which are singletons, and 0.9% to 1.5% rests with the top ten. The sample consisted of PBMCs or T cells enriched from blood (not recorded which). V is TRBV7-2 and J is TRBJ2-2; possible D gene TRBD2, 5 bases. This TCR was sampled from a woman younger than 35 who had recovered from COVID-19. CDR3 nucleotide sequence: TGTGCCAGCAGCTTAGTAAGCGGGAACACCGGGGAGCTGTTTTTT. Amino acid sequence: CASSLVSGNTGELFF.